The 20 T cell receptor beta chains below were found in one sample sequenced in a study of T cells after yellow fever vaccination. TCRdb passed the 5' RACE reads through MiXCR, listing each CDR3 protein once. This repertoire shows approximately 15,000 distinct CDR3 sequences, under 7.5% found once; its top ten account for roughly 1.5%. The sequencing used PBMCs, either bulk or a sorted T-cell subset (CD4+, CD8+, memory, or dextramer-sorted; not recorded which), collected on the day of the yellow fever booster vaccination. Receptors originate from a young man who received the YFV17D yellow fever vaccine.

The CDR3 reads CASSQDGAYEQYF. CDR3 DNA sequence: TGTGCCAGCAGTCAGGACGGAGCCTACGAGCAGTACTTC. The J gene is TRBJ2-5, the V gene TRBV6-1; D gene ambiguous. Matching the DNA end better, TRBJ2-7 makes the J call doubtful. The CDR3 sequence is 13 residues long. Germline V lookup: CDR1 MNHNS, CDR2 SASEGT.

This clonotype came up many times. The J gene is TRBJ2-1, the V gene TRBV4-2, with D tentatively TRBD2 (5 bases). The CDR3 spans 14 residues. Germline V lookup: CDR1 LGHNA, CDR2 YNFKEQ. V was cut by 0 bases and J by 7 bases, with 10 bases left in between. This CDR3 is CASSQERRSNEQFF. In DNA form, the CDR3 reads TGTGCCAGCAGCCAAGAAAGGAGGTCAAATGAGCAGTTCTTC.

This clonotype is medium-sized (0.01 to 0.1%) in the sample. The rearrangement uses TRBV29-1 and TRBJ2-2; 9 nucleotides match TRBD1. This CDR3 region has 12 residues. CDR1 and CDR2 (germline): SQVTM, ANQGSEA. CDR3: CSAGTGNGELFF. CDR3 nucleotides: TGCAGTGCCGGGACAGGGAACGGGGAGCTGTTTTTT.

There are many counts of this clonotype. The chain carries TRBV7-2 and TRBJ1-5; D not certain. Trimming left V 1 base short and J 4 bases short, with 5 bases between. CDR3 length equals 13 residues. Germline V gene lookup returns CDR1 SGHTA and CDR2 FQGNSA. CDR3 sequence reads: CASSLVVNQPQHF. CDR3 coding DNA: TGTGCCAGCAGCTTAGTTGTTAATCAGCCCCAGCATTTT.

This clonotype is classed as medium-sized (0.01 to 0.1%). The chain recombines TRBV7-6 with TRBJ1-3; TRBD1 agrees at 7 bases. The CDR3 is 16 residues long. CDR1 SGHVS and CDR2 FNYEAQ come from the germline V gene. Germline trimming cut 5 bases from V and 0 bases from J; bases unmatched to any gene: 7. CDR3 amino acids: CASSPYRGISGNTIYF. The CDR3 DNA is TGTGCCAGCAGCCCATACAGGGGTATCTCTGGAAACACCATATATTTT. Full variable domain (missing parts from reference TRBV7-6 and TRBJ1-3): GAGVSQSPRYKVTKRGQDVALRCDPISGHVSLYWYRQALGQGPEFLTYFNYEAQQDKSGLPNDRFSAERPEGSISTLTIQRTEQRDSAMYRCASSPYRGISGNTIYFGEGSWLTVV.

This clonotype was seen repeatedly, ten times or more. This chain joins TRBV7-6 and TRBJ2-3; D remains ambiguous. V lost 5 bases, J lost 2 bases, and 11 bases lay in between. Germline V gene sequence: CDR1 SGHVS, CDR2 FNYEAQ. The CDR3 sequence is 14 residues long. The CDR3 spells CASSPDSYTDTQYF. The CDR3 DNA is TGTGCCAGCAGCCCAGACTCGTACACAGATACGCAGTATTTT.

By sample share, this clonotype is medium-sized. V gene TRBV20-1 combines with J gene TRBJ1-5; unclear D gene. Trimming took 0 bases from V and 6 from J, leaving 9 bases between them. The germline gives CDR1 DFQATT, CDR2 SNEGSKA (reference sequence). This CDR3 contains 13 residues. The CDR3 loop reads CSAREGSGQPQHF. The CDR3 nucleotides read TGCAGTGCTAGAGAGGGCAGCGGTCAGCCCCAGCATTTT.

This clonotype was recorded many times. V usage is TRBV20-1 and J usage is TRBJ2-1; tentative D call: TRBD2 (5 bases). From germline, CDR1 is DFQATT and CDR2 SNEGSKA (reference sequence). V shed 5 bases and J shed 2 bases, with 10 bases lying between them. There are 13 residues in the CDR3. CDR3 nucleotides: TGCAGTGCTTCCGGGGTTCCCTACAATGAGCAGTTCTTC. This gives the protein CSASGVPYNEQFF.

This clonotype came up many times. This rearrangement joins TRBV7-6 to TRBJ2-5; D gene unclear. Germline V lookup: CDR1 SGHVS, CDR2 FNYEAQ. CDR3 length equals 13 residues. V was shortened by 1 base and J by 5 bases, with 8 bases between the two germline ends. The CDR3 loop reads CASSLGPRETQYF. CDR3 in DNA: TGTGCCAGCAGCTTAGGCCCACGGGAGACCCAGTACTTC. Looking up the rest from reference TRBV7-6 and TRBJ2-5 gives the full variable domain: GAGVSQSPRYKVTKRGQDVALRCDPISGHVSLYWYRQALGQGPEFLTYFNYEAQQDKSGLPNDRFSAERPEGSISTLTIQRTEQRDSAMYRCASSLGPRETQYFGPGTRLLVL.

This clonotype showed up many times. The chain is built from TRBV27 and TRBJ2-5, with 11 bases matching TRBD2. With V trimmed by 6 bases and J by 5 bases, 11 bases remained unmatched. The CDR3 contains 16 residues. Germline V gene data show CDR1 as MNHEY and CDR2 as SMNVEV (reference sequence). The CDR3 DNA is TGTGCCAGCAGGACCTATAGCGGGGGGGCCCGGGAGACCCAGTACTTC. Its protein is CASRTYSGGARETQYF.

This clonotype was detected a few times. The chain couples TRBV11-3 to TRBJ2-1; 8 positions match TRBD1. V shed 0 bases, J shed 0 bases, and the junction held 7 bases outside the gene matches. This CDR3 contains 18 residues. Germline V gives CDR1 SGHNT, CDR2 YENEEA. This chain's CDR3 is CASSLDQSGTGSYNEQFF. The CDR3 DNA reads TGTGCCAGCAGCTTAGACCAATCCGGGACAGGCTCCTACAATGAGCAGTTCTTC.

This sequence joins TRBV7-8 and TRBJ2-1; D is uncertain. The CDR3 length is 14 residues. V lost 1 base, J lost 0 bases, and 4 bases lay in between. Germline values: CDR1 SGHVS, CDR2 FQNEAQ. The CDR3 coding sequence is TGTGCCAGCAGCTTAGGTATCTCCTACAATGAGCAGTTCTTC. It specifies CASSLGISYNEQFF.

This clonotype was counted ten times or more. V and J are TRBV9 and TRBJ2-2, with no clear D. Trimming pared 0 bases from V and 0 bases from J, leaving 3 bases between. Germline assignment: CDR1 SGDLS and CDR2 YYNGEE. This CDR3 region has 14 residues. CDR3 sequence reads: CASSVGTNTGELFF. In nucleotides, the CDR3 is TGTGCCAGCAGCGTAGGGACGAACACCGGGGAGCTGTTTTTT.

This clonotype was picked up many times. The chain has TRBV6-6 and TRBJ2-5, with TRBD1 identical over 7 bases. The CDR3 has 15 residues. The germline CDR1 and CDR2 sequences are MNHNY and SVGAGI (reference sequence). V lost 6 bases, J lost 0 bases, and 7 bases stayed unmatched. The CDR3 protein is CASRPIDRDQETQYF. The CDR3 DNA sequence: TGTGCCAGCAGACCCATTGACAGGGACCAAGAGACCCAGTACTTC.

This clonotype was counted at least ten times. The chain carries TRBV5-1 and TRBJ1-1; TRBD1 matches at 9 bases. Looked up from germline, CDR1 is SGHRS and CDR2 is YFSETQ. The CDR3 covers 14 residues. The junction had 3 bases not matched to a gene; V was cut back by 2 bases and J by 4 bases. CDR3 residues: CASSFTGGVTEAFF. The CDR3 DNA reads TGCGCCAGCAGCTTTACAGGGGGCGTCACTGAAGCTTTCTTT.

This clonotype showed up many times. The chain is built from TRBV2 and TRBJ2-7; 8 nucleotides line up with TRBD1. The CDR3 sequence is 14 residues long. Germline V gives CDR1 SNHLY, CDR2 FYNNEI. V shed 2 bases, J shed 9 bases, and the junction held 9 bases outside the gene matches. The CDR3 sequence: CASSESPGGIRQYV. The CDR3 DNA sequence: TGTGCCAGCAGTGAATCTCCAGGGGGCATTCGGCAGTACGTC.

This clonotype was counted ten times or more. This chain connects TRBV10-3 to TRBJ2-1; 10 nucleotides match TRBD2. CDR3 length: 16 residues. V was pared by 4 bases and J by 10 bases, with 13 bases of the junction left unmatched. Germline V gene lookup returns CDR1 ENHRY and CDR2 SYGVKD. This chain's CDR3 is CAISGGAGTSVYEQFF. The CDR3 DNA is TGTGCCATCAGTGGGGGGGCCGGGACTAGCGTGTACGAGCAGTTCTTC.

Ten or more counts support this clonotype. The chain carries TRBV4-2 and TRBJ2-3; 8 positions match TRBD2. The CDR3 is made up of 15 amino acids. The V gene's germline CDR1 is LGHNA and CDR2 YNFKEQ. V trimming: 0 bases; J trimming: 4 bases; junction bases outside the gene matches: 3. This chain's CDR3 is CASSQDAGGADTQYF. CDR3 coding DNA: TGTGCCAGCAGCCAAGATGCGGGGGGTGCAGATACGCAGTATTTT.

This clonotype is medium-sized within its sample. The gene calls are TRBV10-3 and TRBJ1-2; 7 nucleotides agree with TRBD1. The length of the CDR3 is 13 residues. Germline V CDR1 and CDR2: ENHRY, SYGVKD. V shed 6 bases and J 10 bases; nucleotides not matched to a gene: 11. CDR3 nucleotide sequence: TGTGCCATCAGCGGCGGGGACAGAGGGGCCTACACCTTC. This encodes CAISGGDRGAYTF.

This clonotype is classed as medium-sized. The chain combines TRBV29-1 with TRBJ2-3; D is uncertain. In germline, CDR1 is SQVTM, CDR2 ANQGSEA. This CDR3 has 11 residues. V was clipped by 8 bases and J by 4 bases, with 10 bases between them. The CDR3 sequence is CSLIFADTQYF. Written as DNA, the CDR3 is TGCAGCCTCATCTTTGCAGATACGCAGTATTTT.